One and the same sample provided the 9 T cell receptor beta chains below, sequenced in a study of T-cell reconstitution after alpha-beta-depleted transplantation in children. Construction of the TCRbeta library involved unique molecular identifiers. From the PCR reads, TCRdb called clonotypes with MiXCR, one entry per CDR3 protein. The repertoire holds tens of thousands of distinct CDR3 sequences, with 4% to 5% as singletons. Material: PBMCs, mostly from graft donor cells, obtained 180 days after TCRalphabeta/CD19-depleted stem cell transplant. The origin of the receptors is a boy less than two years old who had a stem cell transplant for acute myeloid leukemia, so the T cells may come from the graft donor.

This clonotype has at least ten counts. The CDR3 here is CASSQEGELSTEAFF. CDR3 DNA sequence: TGTGCCAGCAGCCAAGAAGGGGAACTTAGCACTGAAGCTTTCTTT. The J gene is TRBJ1-1, the V gene TRBV4-2, with a weak D call TRBD1 (5 bases). This CDR3 is built from 15 residues. The V gene's germline CDR1 is LGHNA and CDR2 YNFKEQ. V lost 0 bases and J lost 4, with 12 bases in between.

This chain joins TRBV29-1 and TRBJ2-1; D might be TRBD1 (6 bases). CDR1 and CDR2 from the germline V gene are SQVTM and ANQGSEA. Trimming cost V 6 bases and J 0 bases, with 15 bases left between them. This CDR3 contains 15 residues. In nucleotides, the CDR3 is TGCAGCGTCGAACCGGGACATAGCTCCTACAATGAGCAGTTCTTC. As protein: CSVEPGHSSYNEQFF.

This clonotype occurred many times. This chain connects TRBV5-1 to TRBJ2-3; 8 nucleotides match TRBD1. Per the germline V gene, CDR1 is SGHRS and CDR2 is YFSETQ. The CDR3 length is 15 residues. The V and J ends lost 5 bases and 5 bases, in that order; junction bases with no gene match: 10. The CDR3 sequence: CASRAQGASGDTQYF. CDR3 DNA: TGCGCCAGCAGGGCTCAGGGGGCGAGTGGAGATACGCAGTATTTT.

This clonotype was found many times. CDR3 in DNA: TGTGCCAGCAGCTCACGCGGGGGTTGGGAGACCCAGTACTTC. Translation gives CASSSRGGWETQYF. V usage is TRBV7-2 and J usage is TRBJ2-5; TRBD2 agrees at 7 bases. The CDR3 sequence is 14 residues long. V lost 4 bases and J lost 5; bases outside the gene matches: 7. The germline V gene encodes CDR1 SGHTA and CDR2 FQGNSA.

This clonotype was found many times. The CDR3 DNA is TGTGCCATCAGTGAGGACGGCTATGGCTACACCTTC. Its protein product is CAISEDGYGYTF. The chain has TRBV10-3 and TRBJ1-2; D is unresolved. This CDR3 is 12 amino acids long. V was pared by 2 bases and J by 4 bases, with 5 bases between. In germline, CDR1 is ENHRY, CDR2 SYGVKD.

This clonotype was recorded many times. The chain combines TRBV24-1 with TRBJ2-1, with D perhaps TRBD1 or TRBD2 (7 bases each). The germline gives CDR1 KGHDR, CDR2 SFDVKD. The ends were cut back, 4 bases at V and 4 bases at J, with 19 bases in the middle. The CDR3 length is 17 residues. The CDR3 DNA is TGTGCCACCAGTGACCACTCAGGGGGGGCGGGGTACAATGAGCAGTTCTTC. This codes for CATSDHSGGAGYNEQFF.

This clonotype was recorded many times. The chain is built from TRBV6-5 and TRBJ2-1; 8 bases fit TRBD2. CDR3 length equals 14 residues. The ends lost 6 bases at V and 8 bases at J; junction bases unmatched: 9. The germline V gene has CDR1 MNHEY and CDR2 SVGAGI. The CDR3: CASSRGGSSYEQFF. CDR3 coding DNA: TGTGCCAGCAGCCGGGGGGGCTCCAGCTATGAGCAGTTCTTC.

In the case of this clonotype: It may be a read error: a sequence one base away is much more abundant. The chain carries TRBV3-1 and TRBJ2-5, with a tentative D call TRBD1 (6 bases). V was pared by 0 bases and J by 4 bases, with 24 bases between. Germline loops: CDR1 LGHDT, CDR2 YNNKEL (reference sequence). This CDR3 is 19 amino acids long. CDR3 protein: CASSQEVRGTGMERETQYF. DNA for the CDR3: TGTGCCAGCAGCCAAGAGGTGAGAGGTACAGGGATGGAACGAGAGACCCAGTACTTC.

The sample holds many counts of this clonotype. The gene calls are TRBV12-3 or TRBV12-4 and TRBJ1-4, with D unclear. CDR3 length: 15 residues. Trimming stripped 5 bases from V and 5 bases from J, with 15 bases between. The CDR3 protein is CASSHLDTTNEKLFF. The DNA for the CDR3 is TGTGCCAGCAGTCACCTAGACACCACGAATGAAAAACTGTTTTTT.